Below are 12 T cell receptor beta chains sequenced from a single sample in a study of shared clonotypes between healthy human individuals. Naive CD8 cells lacked CD45RO, underwent positive selection for CCR7 and left out terminally differentiated effector memory CD45RA+ cells. Clones were sequenced by immunoSEQ multiplex PCR, and TCRdb holds only the in-frame ones, with some missing. The sample lists about 2 million clones, approximately 94% occurring once. Sequencing was performed on naive CD8+ T cells sorted from blood. Source of these receptors: a man aged 18 to 29 in good health.

The rearrangement joins TRBV28 to TRBJ2-7; 15 bases agree with TRBD2. The CDR3 spans 16 residues. J gave up 3 bases and V 4 bases, and 4 bases lay outside the gene matches. Germline assignment: CDR1 MDHEN and CDR2 SYDVKM. This CDR3 reads CASSSGTSGGIYEQYF. CDR3 DNA: TGTGCCAGCAGTTCTGGGACTAGCGGGGGGATCTACGAGCAGTACTTC.

As regards this clone: Other DNA sequences within the sample encode an identical CDR3. This chain links TRBV6-5 with TRBJ2-1, with D tentatively TRBD1 (6 bases). From germline, CDR1 is MNHEY and CDR2 SVGAGI. The CDR3 is 15 amino acids. Between the trimmed V and J ends, which lost 2 bases and 1 base, there was a span of 9 bases. In DNA form, the CDR3 reads TGTGCCAGCAGTTACGGGACAAGTTCCTACAATGAGCAGTTCTTC. Encoded protein: CASSYGTSSYNEQFF.

This chain connects TRBV7-9 to TRBJ2-7, with D perhaps TRBD1 or TRBD2 (6 bases each). The CDR3 loop spans 15 amino acids. V shed 5 bases and J shed 0 bases, with 14 bases lying between them. CDR1 is SEHNR and CDR2 is FQNEAQ in the germline V gene (reference sequence). The CDR3 DNA is TGTGCCAGCAGCCCGGGGTGGGGGGCCTCCTACGAGCAGTACTTC. Translated: CASSPGWGASYEQYF.

The chain employs TRBV6-5 and TRBJ1-2; no reliable D call. The V gene lost 0 bases and the J gene lost 6 bases, with 14 bases spanning the gap. CDR3 length: 15 residues. Looked up from germline, CDR1 is MNHEY and CDR2 is SVGAGI. Here the CDR3 reads CASSYSISSGDGYTF. CDR3 DNA sequence: TGTGCCAGCAGTTACTCGATATCGAGTGGTGATGGCTACACCTTC.

This chain connects TRBV7-9 to TRBJ2-1; D is possibly TRBD2 (6 bases). This CDR3 contains 13 residues. Per germline, CDR1 SEHNR and CDR2 FQNEAQ (reference sequence). V gave up 4 bases and J gave up 5 bases, with 9 bases separating them. The CDR3 sequence is CASSSPSDNEQFF. CDR3 nucleotide sequence: TGTGCCAGCAGCTCCCCTAGCGACAATGAGCAGTTCTTC.

The V and J genes are TRBV5-6 and TRBJ2-3, with TRBD2 identical over 7 bases. Germline CDR1 is SGHDT and CDR2 is YYEEEE. The ends lost 4 bases at V and 0 bases at J; junction bases unmatched: 11. The CDR3 has 17 residues. The CDR3 spells CASSGDVLAESTDTQYF. CDR3 bases: TGTGCCAGCAGCGGGGATGTTCTAGCGGAAAGCACAGATACGCAGTATTTT. Full variable domain (missing parts from reference TRBV5-6 and TRBJ2-3): DAGVTQSPTHLIKTRGQQVTLRCSPKSGHDTVSWYQQALGQGPQFIFQYYEEEERQRGNFPDRFSGHQFPNYSSELNVNALLLGDSALYLCASSGDVLAESTDTQYFGPGTRLTVL.

The chain combines TRBV28 with TRBJ2-3; D tentatively fits TRBD1 or TRBD2 (5 bases each). V was pared by 1 base and J by 8 bases, with 7 bases between. The CDR3 is 12 residues long. Germline-derived CDR1 and CDR2 are MDHEN and SYDVKM. In nucleotides, the CDR3 is TGTGCCAGCAGTTTATTTGGGGGTACGCAGTATTTT. This codes for CASSLFGGTQYF.

The CDR3 DNA reads as TGTGCCAGCAGTTTATACCCAGGGGGCGCGGGTGAAGCTTTCTTT. Its protein is CASSLYPGGAGEAFF. The chain is built from TRBV27 and TRBJ1-1; 8 bases line up with TRBD1. V lost 1 base to trimming and J lost 7 bases; unmatched junction nucleotides: 8. CDR3 length equals 15 residues. CDR1 is MNHEY, CDR2 SMNVEV, per germline (reference sequence).

The rearrangement links TRBV10-3 to TRBJ2-3, with D perhaps matching TRBD2 (6 bases). This CDR3 spans 15 amino acids. Germline V gene data show CDR1 as ENHRY and CDR2 as SYGVKD. The V and J ends lost 0 bases and 2 bases respectively, with 9 bases between them. CDR3 loop: CAISESEGSTDTQYF. The DNA of the CDR3 is TGTGCCATCAGTGAGTCGGAGGGCTCCACAGATACGCAGTATTTT.

This chain uses TRBV4-1 with TRBJ2-7; D remains ambiguous. This CDR3 comprises 13 residues. Looked up from germline, CDR1 is MGHRA and CDR2 is YSYEKL. V lost 4 bases and J 7 bases, leaving 14 bases between the germline ends. The CDR3 nucleotides are TGCGCCAGCAGCCCCGAAGGTTTTGGTGAGCAGTACTTC. As protein: CASSPEGFGEQYF.

This chain links TRBV5-6 with TRBJ2-5, with 7 bases identical to TRBD1. Germline V lookup: CDR1 SGHDT, CDR2 YYEEEE. J was trimmed by 5 bases and V by 6 bases; bases with no gene match: 16. This CDR3 spans 16 amino acids. The CDR3 nucleotides are TGTGCCAGCACCCTACACCCTGAACAGGGGTTGGAGACCCAGTACTTC. This translates into CASTLHPEQGLETQYF.

This chain joins TRBV7-9 and TRBJ1-2; D uncertain. This CDR3 contains 12 residues. Trimming took 1 base from V and 7 from J, leaving 7 bases between them. The germline CDR1 and CDR2 sequences are SEHNR and FQNEAQ (reference sequence). CDR3 nucleotides: TGTGCCAGCAGCTTAGGGCTCCTTGGCTACACCTTC. Translation gives CASSLGLLGYTF.